One TCR beta chain is described in this entry. This CDR3 spans 15 amino acids. V shed 5 bases and J 2 bases; nucleotides not matched to a gene: 5. CDR1 MNHNY and CDR2 SVGAGI come from the germline V gene (reference sequence). Authors' processing steps: Amplification from reference gene primers served as the basis for estimated nucleated cell counts. Generated by immunoSEQ multiplex PCR, the TCRdb table keeps only in-frame clones and is missing some. V, J and clone size are taken as reported in that table, and D and trimming were inferred from the DNA itself. The profile shows around 150,000 clones, roughly four fifths of them singletons. This specimen comes from a study of blood T cell repertoires in COVID-19. Overall study: Samples taken during acute and convalescent COVID-19 were collected in the United States, Italy and Spain. Sample material is recorded as cDNA or gDNA derived from T cells, B-cell-depleted T cells, or PBMCs.

The material sequenced was peripheral blood. J is TRBJ1-2 and V is TRBV6-6; TRBD1 aligns across 10 bases. The sequence came from a man in his sixties with active or convalescent COVID-19. The CDR3 here is CASSQPGQGNYGYTF. The CDR3, as DNA: TGTGCCAGCAGTCAACCGGGACAGGGGAACTATGGCTACACCTTC.